The next 10 T cell receptor beta chains were all read from a single sample in a study of molecular identifiers for immune sequencing clone quantification. TCRdb redid the calling of the PCR reads with MiXCR, one entry per CDR3 protein. The sample includes around 43,000 distinct CDR3 sequences, 15% to 20% of them seen just once. The sequenced sample was naive CD8+ T cells from blood, with Jurkat cell RNA spiked in. As to subset: FACS-sorted CD8+CD4-CCR7+CD45RA+ naive T cells. These receptors were obtained from a human donor in good health. Some libraries in this study had Jurkat cell RNA spiked in.

The chain carries TRBV7-8 and TRBJ2-7; TRBD2 matches 9 bases. This CDR3 has 15 amino acids. The ends lost 2 bases at V and 3 bases at J; junction bases unmatched: 5. Germline CDR1 is SGHVS and CDR2 is FQNEAQ. CDR3 bases: TGTGCCAGCAGCTTACCTAGCGGGGCAATCTACGAGCAGTACTTC. Encoded protein: CASSLPSGAIYEQYF.

This clonotype has a count of ten or more. The chain combines TRBV29-1 with TRBJ2-1, with 7 bases that match TRBD1. The CDR3 is made up of 14 amino acids. With 6 bases clipped from V and 5 bases from J, the junction kept 10 bases outside the gene matches. Germline lookup yields CDR1 SQVTM and CDR2 ANQGSEA. The DNA of the CDR3 is TGCAGCGTGGGGCGACAGGGTGTCCACAATGAGCAGTTCTTC. Protein sequence: CSVGRQGVHNEQFF.

In its sample, this clonotype was seen many times. V gene TRBV9 combines with J gene TRBJ2-7; 7 nucleotides align to TRBD2. The junction had 5 bases not matched to a gene; V was cut back by 3 bases and J by 2 bases. This CDR3 has 14 residues. Germline CDR1 reads SGDLS; CDR2 reads YYNGEE. The CDR3, as DNA: TGTGCCAGCAGCGCGGGGGGACCTGCCTACGAGCAGTACTTC. It yields the protein CASSAGGPAYEQYF.

The rearrangement joins TRBV7-2 to TRBJ1-1; D remains unclear. CDR1 is SGHTA, CDR2 FQGNSA, per germline. The CDR3 runs to 14 residues. Deletions cut 5 bases from V and 4 bases from J, with 14 bases between. In nucleotides, the CDR3 is TGTGCCAGCAGCCCATGGGTCCAAGGCACTGAAGCTTTCTTT. Amino acids: CASSPWVQGTEAFF.

This clonotype was counted ten times or more. The chain couples TRBV6-5 to TRBJ1-5; 7 nucleotides agree with TRBD1. Germline CDR1 MNHEY, CDR2 SVGAGI. There are 20 residues in the CDR3. J lost 2 bases, V lost 4 bases, and 20 bases had no gene match. CDR3 nucleotide sequence: TGTGCCAGCAGTTCGGGGTCAGACAGGGCTCGCGGGATTGGCAATCAGCCCCAGCATTTT. Its translation is CASSSGSDRARGIGNQPQHF.

This clonotype was recorded at least ten times. The chain links TRBV5-4 to TRBJ2-7; D may be TRBD1 (6 bases). CDR3 length: 13 residues. The germline V gene encodes CDR1 SGHNT and CDR2 YYREEE (reference sequence). The ends were cut back, 0 bases at V and 6 bases at J, with 10 bases in the middle. The CDR3 protein is CASSLGGGGEQYF. CDR3 in DNA: TGTGCCAGCAGCTTGGGAGGGGGTGGCGAGCAGTACTTC.

This clonotype was counted many times. The rearrangement links TRBV6-2 or TRBV6-3 to TRBJ2-3; 9 nucleotides match TRBD1. CDR1 and CDR2 from the germline V gene are MNHEY and SVGEGT. CDR3 size: 16 residues. With 6 bases clipped from V and 1 base from J, the junction kept 8 bases outside the gene matches. CDR3 loop: CASRSRTGGRTDTQYF. CDR3 DNA sequence: TGTGCCAGCAGGTCTCGTACAGGGGGCCGCACAGATACGCAGTATTTT.

This clonotype was counted many times. The CDR3 DNA follows: TGTGCCAGCAGTTTAGTAGGGGTGGCAGATACGCAGTATTTT. Its protein product is CASSLVGVADTQYF. V gene TRBV28 combines with J gene TRBJ2-3; the D gene is possibly TRBD1 (5 bases). Trimming left V 2 bases short and J 4 bases short, with 10 bases between. Germline CDR1 MDHEN, CDR2 SYDVKM. This CDR3 is built from 14 residues.

This clonotype has a count of ten or more. The chain is built from TRBV27 and TRBJ1-4; D might be TRBD1 (5 bases). Trimming removed 2 bases at V and 0 bases at J, with 7 bases between. There are 15 residues in the CDR3. Germline V CDR1 and CDR2: MNHEY, SMNVEV (reference sequence). The CDR3: CASSLVGATNEKLFF. The CDR3 nucleotides read TGTGCCAGCAGTTTAGTAGGGGCAACTAATGAAAAACTGTTTTTT.

This clonotype was detected ten times or more. V gene TRBV27 combines with J gene TRBJ2-7; 7 bases are shared with TRBD1. Trimming took 1 base from V and 0 from J; bases not matched to a gene: 9. Germline values: CDR1 MNHEY, CDR2 SMNVEV (reference sequence). The CDR3 has 17 residues. CDR3 sequence: CASSLYLTRDSSYEQYF. In DNA form, the CDR3 reads TGTGCCAGCAGTTTATATCTCACCCGGGACAGCTCCTACGAGCAGTACTTC.